A single sample gave rise to the 25 T cell receptor beta chains below, sequenced in a study of blood T cell repertoires in COVID-19. Assay used: immunoSEQ multiplex PCR; TCRdb lists only in-frame clones, some missing. Of over 200,000 clones in the sample, around nine tenths are singletons; the top ten hold 10% to 12%. The sequenced material came from PBMCs or T cells enriched from blood (not recorded which). These receptors were collected from a man aged 25-40 years who had recovered from COVID-19.

A note on this clone: Other DNA sequences in this specimen translate into the identical CDR3. CDR3 loop: CASSPQISGANVLTF. The CDR3 DNA reads as TGTGCCAGCAGCCCGCAGATATCTGGGGCCAACGTCCTGACTTTC. The V and J genes are TRBV7-3 and TRBJ2-6; unclear D gene. Between the trimmed V and J ends, which lost 5 bases and 1 base, there was a span of 9 bases. Germline CDR1 reads SGHTA; CDR2 reads FQGTGA. This CDR3 contains 15 residues.

Only one count was recorded for this clone. V gene TRBV15 combines with J gene TRBJ1-6, with a tentative D call TRBD1 (6 bases). There are 18 residues in the CDR3. Germline lookup yields CDR1 LNHNV and CDR2 YYDKDF (reference sequence). V lost 0 bases to trimming and J lost 5 bases, with 17 bases between them. CDR3: CATSRDSPGAVDNSPLHF. The DNA for the CDR3 is TGTGCCACCAGCAGAGATTCCCCAGGGGCAGTGGATAATTCACCCCTCCACTTT.

The chain carries TRBV5-1 and TRBJ1-2; D may be TRBD1 (6 bases). The V and J ends lost 4 bases and 8 bases respectively, with 15 bases between them. The CDR3 extends over 13 amino acids. Per germline, CDR1 SGHRS and CDR2 YFSETQ. CDR3 coding DNA: TGCGCCAGCAGCCCTGTTCAGGGGTACGGCTACACCTTC. Amino acid sequence: CASSPVQGYGYTF.

This rearrangement joins TRBV6-6 to TRBJ2-5, with 9 bases lining up with TRBD1. This CDR3 has 18 residues. V dropped 5 bases and J dropped 3; count of bases not matched to a gene: 16. The germline V gene encodes CDR1 MNHNY and CDR2 SVGAGI (reference sequence). The CDR3 nucleotides are TGTGCCAGCAGTCCCGAAATCCCGGGACAGGGAGGAAAAGAGACCCAGTACTTC. Translated: CASSPEIPGQGGKETQYF.

The J gene is TRBJ2-3, the V gene TRBV9, with 8 bases aligning to TRBD2. This CDR3 has 15 amino acids. With V trimmed by 0 bases and J by 2 bases, 2 bases remained unmatched. In germline, CDR1 is SGDLS, CDR2 YYNGEE. CDR3 nucleotides: TGTGCCAGCAGCGTAGCGGGGGGGTTCACAGATACGCAGTATTTT. As protein: CASSVAGGFTDTQYF. Combining the CDR3 with reference TRBV9 and TRBJ2-3 gives the whole variable domain DSGVTQTPKHLITATGQRVTLRCSPRSGDLSVYWYQQSLDQGLQFLIQYYNGEERAKGNILERFSAQQFPDLHSELNLSSLELGDSALYFCASSVAGGFTDTQYFGPGTRLTVL.

The rearrangement links TRBV27 to TRBJ2-1; 8 bases fit TRBD2. CDR1 is MNHEY, CDR2 SMNVEV, per germline (reference sequence). There are 17 residues in the CDR3. With 6 bases clipped from V and 5 bases from J, the junction kept 15 bases outside the gene matches. CDR3 residues: CASRTPKAGGLHNEQFF. CDR3 coding DNA: TGTGCCAGCAGGACACCAAAGGCGGGAGGACTTCACAATGAGCAGTTCTTC.

The chain combines TRBV7-2 with TRBJ2-7; D is possibly TRBD2 (5 bases). From germline, CDR1 is SGHTA and CDR2 FQGNSA. CDR3 length equals 15 residues. With 1 base removed from V and 0 bases from J, the gap between germline ends came to 10 bases. CDR3 coding DNA: TGTGCCAGCAGCTTAGTGAAGGACTTCTCCTACGAGCAGTACTTC. This codes for CASSLVKDFSYEQYF.

V usage is TRBV30 and J usage is TRBJ1-2, with 8 bases identical to TRBD1. Germline lookup yields CDR1 GTSNPN and CDR2 SVGIG (reference sequence). The CDR3 sequence is 13 residues long. V was clipped by 7 bases and J by 3 bases; unmatched bases: 7. The CDR3 region is CASGQGGDYGYTF. CDR3 nucleotide sequence: TGTGCCTCCGGACAGGGAGGAGACTATGGCTACACCTTC.

CDR3 sequence (DNA): TGTGCCAGCAGCGCTCTTCCCGGGACTGTCCAAGAGACCCAGTACTTC. Its protein product is CASSALPGTVQETQYF. The J gene is TRBJ2-5, the V gene TRBV9; D may be TRBD2 (6 bases). Trimming pared 3 bases from V and 1 base from J, leaving 16 bases between. Per the germline V gene, CDR1 is SGDLS and CDR2 is YYNGEE. The CDR3 extends over 16 amino acids.

Only one count was recorded for this clone. The V and J genes are TRBV6-2 or TRBV6-3 and TRBJ2-5, with TRBD2 matching over 10 bases. Per germline, CDR1 MNHEY and CDR2 SVGEGT. The CDR3 is 18 amino acids. J was trimmed by 5 bases and V by 4 bases; bases with no gene match: 16. CDR3 region: CASSFPKRGGGGHETQYF. In DNA, the CDR3 is TGTGCCAGCAGTTTCCCCAAGCGGGGGGGCGGGGGTCACGAGACCCAGTACTTC.

The chain carries TRBV2 and TRBJ1-2, with a possible D match to TRBD1 (6 bases). The CDR3 spans 13 residues. V was clipped by 6 bases and J by 6 bases, with 14 bases between them. Germline loops: CDR1 SNHLY, CDR2 FYNNEI. The CDR3: CASSRDIVDGYTF. The DNA for the CDR3 is TGTGCCAGCAGCCGGGACATAGTGGATGGCTACACCTTC.

This sequence joins TRBV7-9 and TRBJ2-1; 8 bases fit TRBD2. Unmatched junction bases numbered 3, after V lost 4 bases and J lost 7 bases. The CDR3 covers 13 residues. Looked up from germline, CDR1 is SEHNR and CDR2 is FQNEAQ (reference sequence). The chain's CDR3 is CASSSGTRNEQFF. In DNA form, the CDR3 reads TGTGCCAGCAGCTCCGGGACTAGGAATGAGCAGTTCTTC.

The chain couples TRBV19 to TRBJ2-7; 8 bases map to TRBD2. The CDR3 length is 18 residues. V was pared by 5 bases and J by 2 bases, with 17 bases of the junction left unmatched. The germline CDR1 and CDR2 sequences are LNHDA and SQIVND (reference sequence). The CDR3 DNA follows: TGTGCCAGTAGTGGAGGACTCAGGGCGAGCGGGAGACCCTACGAGCAGTACTTC. Protein product: CASSGGLRASGRPYEQYF. Filled out from reference TRBV19 and TRBJ2-7, the complete variable domain reads DGGITQSPKYLFRKEGQNVTLSCEQNLNHDAMYWYRQDPGQGLRLIYYSQIVNDFQKGDIAEGYSVSREKKESFPLTVTSAQKNPTAFYLCASSGGLRASGRPYEQYFGPGTRLTVT.

The chain recombines TRBV27 with TRBJ1-2; 9 bases are shared with TRBD1. The CDR3 extends over 13 amino acids. Germline V gene data show CDR1 as MNHEY and CDR2 as SMNVEV (reference sequence). The ends lost 6 bases at V and 5 bases at J; junction bases unmatched: 4. CDR3 region: CASRDRGMYGYTF. The DNA of the CDR3 is TGTGCCAGCAGGGACAGGGGAATGTATGGCTACACCTTC.

The rearrangement joins TRBV24-1 to TRBJ1-5; a weak D match, TRBD1 (6 bases). This CDR3 has 14 residues. Germline V lookup: CDR1 KGHDR, CDR2 SFDVKD. The V gene lost 9 bases and the J gene lost 7 bases, with 18 bases spanning the gap. The CDR3 DNA reads as TGTGCCACCGCTACCGGGGGGGGCGGCCAGCCCCAGCATTTT. This sequence encodes CATATGGGGQPQHF.

The chain uses TRBV9 and TRBJ1-3, with unresolved D. Germline V gene lookup returns CDR1 SGDLS and CDR2 YYNGEE. V lost 5 bases and J 0 bases, leaving 12 bases between the germline ends. CDR3 length equals 15 residues. The CDR3 coding sequence is TGTGCCAGCAGTCTGAGCAGGTCCTCTGGAAACACCATATATTTT. As protein: CASSLSRSSGNTIYF. The full variable domain, completed using reference TRBV9 and TRBJ1-3, is DSGVTQTPKHLITATGQRVTLRCSPRSGDLSVYWYQQSLDQGLQFLIQYYNGEERAKGNILERFSAQQFPDLHSELNLSSLELGDSALYFCASSLSRSSGNTIYFGEGSWLTVV.

The V gene is TRBV28, the J gene TRBJ2-1; 12 positions match TRBD2. With V trimmed by 5 bases and J by 4 bases, 9 bases remained unmatched. Germline V gene data show CDR1 as MDHEN and CDR2 as SYDVKM. CDR3 length: 17 residues. The CDR3 sequence is CASSVTSGSSPYNEQFF. CDR3 coding DNA: TGTGCCAGCAGTGTGACTAGCGGGAGTTCTCCGTACAATGAGCAGTTCTTC.

Comments on this clone: Other DNA sequences within the sample encode an identical CDR3. The V and J genes are TRBV29-1 and TRBJ1-1, with TRBD1 matching over 8 bases. The CDR3 loop spans 12 amino acids. J lost 7 bases, V lost 4 bases, and 5 bases had no gene match. In germline, CDR1 is SQVTM, CDR2 ANQGSEA. The CDR3 DNA sequence: TGCAGCGTTGGGGAACAGGGGGGTGAAGCTTTCTTT. The encoded protein is CSVGEQGGEAFF.

The V call is TRBV30, the J call TRBJ1-6; weak D call: TRBD1 (6 bases). The V and J ends lost 0 bases and 7 bases respectively, with 13 bases between them. There are 15 residues in the CDR3. In germline, CDR1 is GTSNPN, CDR2 SVGIG (reference sequence). CDR3 in DNA: TGTGCCTGGAGTGTACAACAGGGCTTCAATTCACCCCTCCACTTT. Translation: CAWSVQQGFNSPLHF.

The V gene is TRBV19, the J gene TRBJ1-6, with TRBD1 identical over 9 bases. V was clipped by 5 bases and J by 9 bases; unmatched bases: 8. This CDR3 region has 15 residues. CDR1 is LNHDA, CDR2 SQIVND, per germline (reference sequence). This CDR3 reads CASSPQGAAASPLHF. The CDR3 region has the DNA TGTGCCAGTAGTCCACAGGGGGCCGCGGCTTCACCCCTCCACTTT.

The rearrangement joins TRBV4-1 to TRBJ2-3; possibly TRBD2 for D (5 bases). CDR3 length: 14 residues. The ends were cut back, 0 bases at V and 4 bases at J, with 8 bases in the middle. The germline V gene has CDR1 MGHRA and CDR2 YSYEKL. CDR3 amino acids: CASSQELGADTQYF. CDR3 coding DNA: TGCGCCAGCAGCCAAGAACTAGGTGCAGATACGCAGTATTTT.

The CDR3 DNA sequence: TGTGCCAGCAGCTTACGCGGGACCCCAAGGGAGACCCAGTACTTC. This sequence encodes CASSLRGTPRETQYF. The J gene is TRBJ2-5, the V gene TRBV7-3, with D perhaps TRBD2 (6 bases). Germline V lookup: CDR1 SGHTA, CDR2 FQGTGA. The length of the CDR3 is 15 residues. Trimming cost V 2 bases and J 5 bases, with 15 bases left between them.

This chain connects TRBV16 to TRBJ1-1; tentative D call: TRBD1 (5 bases). Germline-derived CDR1 and CDR2 are KGHSY and FQNENV. Trimming removed 5 bases at V and 6 bases at J, with 16 bases between. CDR3 size: 14 residues. CDR3 loop: CASSSQQGRAEAFF. The DNA for the CDR3 is TGTGCCAGCAGCTCTCAGCAGGGTCGAGCTGAAGCTTTCTTT.

The chain carries TRBV4-1 and TRBJ2-1, with D perhaps matching TRBD1 (5 bases). Germline V gene data show CDR1 as MGHRA and CDR2 as YSYEKL. Trimming stripped 4 bases from V and 7 bases from J, with 20 bases between. The CDR3 has 16 amino acids. CDR3 in amino acids: CASSRWGESVFNEQFF. CDR3 bases: TGCGCCAGCAGCCGGTGGGGCGAGTCCGTTTTTAATGAGCAGTTCTTC.

The V gene is TRBV5-1, the J gene TRBJ2-2; 7 bases agree with TRBD1. The CDR3 length is 14 residues. Trimming cost V 5 bases and J 6 bases; bases outside gene matches: 7. The germline CDR1 and CDR2 sequences are SGHRS and YFSETQ. The CDR3: CASSQGEPSGELFF. DNA for the CDR3: TGCGCCAGCAGTCAGGGGGAACCGTCCGGGGAGCTGTTTTTT. Full variable domain (outside the CDR3, taken from reference TRBV5-1 and TRBJ2-2): KAGVTQTPRYLIKTRGQQVTLSCSPISGHRSVSWYQQTPGQGLQFLFEYFSETQRNKGNFPGRFSGRQFSNSRSEMNVSTLELGDSALYLCASSQGEPSGELFFGEGSRLTVL.